This entry lists 20 T cell receptor beta chains sequenced from one sample in a study of blood T cell repertoires in COVID-19. The assay was immunoSEQ multiplex PCR, and TCRdb's table has in-frame clones only and misses some. This sample carries fewer than 250,000 clones, about 85% of them seen once, and the ten largest clones take roughly 10%. Sequencing was done on a sample of peripheral blood. These receptors originate from a woman of 80 years or more with COVID-19, enrolled during active disease.

The chain recombines TRBV18 with TRBJ2-1; D not resolved. There are 14 residues in the CDR3. Trimming removed 3 bases from V and 4 bases from J, with 10 bases in between. Germline lookup yields CDR1 KGHSH and CDR2 LQKENI. CDR3 bases: TGTGCCAGCTCACCCGATCCGCAGTACAATGAGCAGTTCTTC. Translated: CASSPDPQYNEQFF.

The chain carries TRBV7-8 and TRBJ1-2; D may be TRBD1 (5 bases). The CDR3 is made up of 15 amino acids. The V gene's germline CDR1 is SGHVS and CDR2 FQNEAQ. V dropped 4 bases and J dropped 2 bases, with 14 bases sitting between them. The CDR3 bases are TGTGCCAGCAGCTCTCAGGGTCCGAAAAACTATGGCTACACCTTC. Protein sequence: CASSSQGPKNYGYTF.

This clone showed up just once. The V and J genes are TRBV7-2 and TRBJ1-6, with D tentatively TRBD1 (6 bases). Germline CDR1 SGHTA, CDR2 FQGNSA. The V end lost 6 bases, the J end lost 5 bases, and 17 bases lay between the germline ends. This CDR3 has 16 residues. The CDR3 region has the DNA TGTGCCAGCAGAAACTCAGGGGTAAGGGATAATTCACCCCTCCACTTT. It yields the protein CASRNSGVRDNSPLHF.

This chain links TRBV27 with TRBJ1-5, with D unresolved. Germline V gene sequence: CDR1 MNHEY, CDR2 SMNVEV (reference sequence). This CDR3 contains 15 residues. Between the trimmed V and J ends, which lost 5 bases and 0 bases, there was a span of 11 bases. The DNA for the CDR3 is TGTGCCAGCAGTCCGAAGGACTATAGCAATCAGCCCCAGCATTTT. Protein: CASSPKDYSNQPQHF.

The chain couples TRBV14 to TRBJ2-5; 7 bases agree with TRBD2. The J segment lost 4 bases and the V segment lost 3 bases, leaving 8 bases of the junction unmatched. The CDR3 loop spans 15 amino acids. The germline V gene has CDR1 SGHDN and CDR2 FVKESK. CDR3 in DNA: TGTGCCAGCAGCCACAACGGGCGGGGGTTAGAGACCCAGTACTTC. As protein: CASSHNGRGLETQYF.

The chain employs TRBV5-1 and TRBJ2-1; 9 nucleotides align to TRBD1. The CDR3 spans 18 residues. Germline CDR1 and CDR2: SGHRS and YFSETQ. V shed 3 bases and J 3 bases; nucleotides not matched to a gene: 13. The CDR3 protein is CASSSERTGAPVYNEQFF. CDR3 nucleotide sequence: TGCGCCAGCAGCTCCGAGCGGACAGGGGCCCCCGTCTACAATGAGCAGTTCTTC.

This chain uses TRBV5-1 with TRBJ2-7; 10 bases line up with TRBD2. With V trimmed by 4 bases and J by 2 bases, 9 bases remained unmatched. The CDR3 has 16 residues. Germline V gives CDR1 SGHRS, CDR2 YFSETQ. CDR3 region: CASSANSGGLTYEQYF. The DNA for the CDR3 is TGCGCCAGCAGCGCGAATAGCGGGGGGCTGACCTACGAGCAGTACTTC.

The CDR3 DNA follows: TGTGCCAGCAGCTTGGGGGAGGCAGCCTACGAGCAGTACTTC. Amino acids: CASSLGEAAYEQYF. This chain joins TRBV7-6 and TRBJ2-7; D is possibly TRBD2 (6 bases). Per germline, CDR1 SGHVS and CDR2 FNYEAQ. The CDR3 sequence is 14 residues long. The V end was cut by 3 bases, the J end by 2 bases, with 11 bases between.

The rearrangement joins TRBV6-5 to TRBJ2-7, with a weak D call TRBD2 (6 bases). This CDR3 is built from 15 residues. CDR1 is MNHEY, CDR2 SVGAGI, per germline. Trimming removed 2 bases from V and 0 bases from J, with 11 bases in between. CDR3 DNA: TGTGCCAGCAGTTACAGGGGACTCAGCTCCTACGAGCAGTACTTC. Protein sequence: CASSYRGLSSYEQYF.

V is TRBV10-1 and J is TRBJ2-3, with 7 bases aligning to TRBD2. With 0 bases clipped from V and 1 base from J, the junction kept 4 bases outside the gene matches. Germline CDR1 WNHNN, CDR2 SYGVQD (reference sequence). The CDR3 loop spans 16 amino acids. CDR3 sequence: CASSESTAGGTDTQYF. CDR3 DNA sequence: TGCGCCAGCAGTGAGTCGACGGCGGGGGGCACAGATACGCAGTATTTT.

The chain combines TRBV19 with TRBJ2-6; D is possibly TRBD2 (6 bases). Trimming pared 5 bases from V and 0 bases from J, leaving 17 bases between. Germline V gene sequence: CDR1 LNHDA, CDR2 SQIVND (reference sequence). This CDR3 is 18 amino acids long. In DNA form, the CDR3 reads TGTGCCAGTAGTCTCCCTTCGGGAGCGGGCTCTGGGGCCAACGTCCTGACTTTC. It is translated as CASSLPSGAGSGANVLTF.

This clone came up once. The rearrangement links TRBV5-1 to TRBJ1-3, with D unclear. The CDR3 contains 17 residues. From germline, CDR1 is SGHRS and CDR2 YFSETQ. Trimming took 0 bases from V and 2 from J, leaving 15 bases between them. The CDR3 DNA follows: TGCGCCAGCAGCTTGGGTTTGATGGGAGGCACTGGAAACACCATATATTTT. It specifies CASSLGLMGGTGNTIYF. Filled out from reference TRBV5-1 and TRBJ1-3, the complete variable domain reads KAGVTQTPRYLIKTRGQQVTLSCSPISGHRSVSWYQQTPGQGLQFLFEYFSETQRNKGNFPGRFSGRQFSNSRSEMNVSTLELGDSALYLCASSLGLMGGTGNTIYFGEGSWLTVV.

The chain is built from TRBV28 and TRBJ2-5, with D possibly TRBD1 on 6 matching bases. The CDR3 is 14 amino acids. V lost 2 bases and J 5 bases, leaving 12 bases between the germline ends. CDR1 and CDR2 (germline): MDHEN, SYDVKM. The CDR3 DNA sequence: TGTGCCAGCAGTTTAAGGGGGATGGGGGAGACCCAGTACTTC. It yields the protein CASSLRGMGETQYF.

This sequence joins TRBV19 and TRBJ2-5; D possibly corresponds to TRBD1 (6 bases). The CDR3 covers 14 residues. Germline-derived CDR1 and CDR2 are LNHDA and SQIVND (reference sequence). Trimming shortened V by 3 bases and J by 1 base, and 9 bases separated the two germline ends. This CDR3 reads CASSIQGSQETQYF. The CDR3 bases are TGTGCCAGTAGTATCCAGGGGAGCCAAGAGACCCAGTACTTC.

The V gene is TRBV27, the J gene TRBJ1-6, with TRBD1 as a possible D gene (6 bases). Germline assignment: CDR1 MNHEY and CDR2 SMNVEV (reference sequence). The CDR3 sequence is 14 residues long. The V gene lost 5 bases and the J gene lost 9 bases, with 14 bases spanning the gap. The CDR3 here is CASSRGAGGSPLHF. In DNA, the CDR3 is TGTGCCAGCAGTCGGGGGGCGGGCGGTTCACCCCTCCACTTT.

The chain uses TRBV30 and TRBJ1-5; 7 bases match TRBD1. The CDR3 covers 13 residues. Germline CDR1 and CDR2: GTSNPN and SVGIG (reference sequence). V gave up 0 bases and J gave up 6 bases; unmatched junction bases: 2. CDR3 sequence reads: CAWSVQGSQPQHF. The CDR3 region has the DNA TGTGCCTGGAGTGTACAGGGGAGTCAGCCCCAGCATTTT.

The V call is TRBV6-1, the J call TRBJ1-5; possibly TRBD1 for D (6 bases). From germline, CDR1 is MNHNS and CDR2 SASEGT. V shed 3 bases and J shed 3 bases, with 9 bases lying between them. CDR3 length: 14 amino acids. The CDR3: CASSEGQLNQPQHF. In nucleotides, the CDR3 is TGTGCCAGCAGTGAGGGACAACTCAATCAGCCCCAGCATTTT.

The chain joins TRBV19 to TRBJ1-6; 10 bases fit TRBD1. The CDR3 has 17 residues. Looked up from germline, CDR1 is LNHDA and CDR2 is SQIVND (reference sequence). After removal of 3 bases from V and 0 bases from J, the junction contained 2 bases not matched to a gene. CDR3 bases: TGTGCCAGTAGTATGGACAGGGGGAGCTCCTATAATTCACCCCTCCACTTT. Translating it yields CASSMDRGSSYNSPLHF.

The chain has TRBV11-2 and TRBJ1-4; tentative D call: TRBD1 (5 bases). The CDR3 runs 16 residues. CDR1 is SGHAT, CDR2 FQNNGV, per germline. Trimming removed 1 base from V and 6 bases from J, with 15 bases in between. This CDR3 is CASSLGIGGAYEKLFF. The CDR3 nucleotides read TGTGCCAGCAGCTTAGGAATCGGGGGAGCGTATGAAAAACTGTTTTTT.

The chain couples TRBV27 to TRBJ1-6; no firm D call. The V gene lost 6 bases and the J gene lost 4 bases, with 10 bases spanning the gap. The CDR3 runs to 14 residues. From germline, CDR1 is MNHEY and CDR2 SMNVEV (reference sequence). The CDR3 DNA reads as TGTGCCAGCAGGCCACACAATTATAATTCACCCCTCCACTTT. Its translation: CASRPHNYNSPLHF.